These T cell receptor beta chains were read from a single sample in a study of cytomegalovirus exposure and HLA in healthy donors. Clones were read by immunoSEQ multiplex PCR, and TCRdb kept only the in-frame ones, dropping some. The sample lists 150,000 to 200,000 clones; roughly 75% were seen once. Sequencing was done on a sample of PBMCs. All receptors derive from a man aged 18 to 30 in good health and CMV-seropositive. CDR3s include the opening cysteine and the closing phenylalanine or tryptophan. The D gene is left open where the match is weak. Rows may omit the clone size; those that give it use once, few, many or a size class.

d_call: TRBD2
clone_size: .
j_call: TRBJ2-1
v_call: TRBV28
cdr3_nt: TGTGCCAGCAGTTTACTAGCGGCGGGAGGGATCCATGAGCAGTTCTTC
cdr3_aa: CASSLLAAGGIHEQFF

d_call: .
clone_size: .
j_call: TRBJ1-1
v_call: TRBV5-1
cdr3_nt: TGCGCCAGCAGCTTGGATGGACAGAGTGAAGCTTTCTTT
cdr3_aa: CASSLDGQSEAFF

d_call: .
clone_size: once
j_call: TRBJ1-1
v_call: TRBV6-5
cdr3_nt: TGTGCCAGCACCTCCGGGGGGGGGCAGTCTGAAGCTTTCTTT
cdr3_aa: CASTSGGGQSEAFF

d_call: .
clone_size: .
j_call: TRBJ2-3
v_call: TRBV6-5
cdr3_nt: TGTGCCAGCAGGCGAATATCTAGCACAGATACGCAGTATTTT
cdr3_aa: CASRRISSTDTQYF

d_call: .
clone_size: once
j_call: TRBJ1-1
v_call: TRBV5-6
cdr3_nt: TGTGCCAGCAGCGGGGTGGGGGAGGGAGCTGAAGCTTTCTTT
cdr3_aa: CASSGVGEGAEAFF

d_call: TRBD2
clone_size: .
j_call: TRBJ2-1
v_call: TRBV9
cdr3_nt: TGTGCCAGCAGCGCTGGGACTACTGAGCAGTTCTTC
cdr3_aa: CASSAGTTEQFF

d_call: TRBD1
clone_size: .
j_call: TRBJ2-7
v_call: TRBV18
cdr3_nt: TGTGCCAGCTCACCAGACAGGGACGAGCAGTACTTC
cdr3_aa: CASSPDRDEQYF

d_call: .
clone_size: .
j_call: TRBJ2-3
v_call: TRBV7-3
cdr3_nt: TGTGCCAGCAGCTTAACAGGGGCAGACACAGATACGCAGTATTTT
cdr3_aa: CASSLTGADTDTQYF

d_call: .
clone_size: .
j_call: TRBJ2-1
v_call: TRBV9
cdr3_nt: TGTGCCAGCAGCGAGGAGAATGAGCAGTTCTTC
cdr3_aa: CASSEENEQFF

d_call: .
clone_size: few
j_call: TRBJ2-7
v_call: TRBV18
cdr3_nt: TGTGCCAGCTCACCATGGGCCAGTGCCTACGAGCAGTACTTC
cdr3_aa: CASSPWASAYEQYF

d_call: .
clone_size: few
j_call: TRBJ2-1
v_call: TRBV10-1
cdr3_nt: TGCGCCAGCAGCCGTACAGGAGGAGGGAGCAATGAGCAGTTCTTC
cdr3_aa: CASSRTGGGSNEQFF

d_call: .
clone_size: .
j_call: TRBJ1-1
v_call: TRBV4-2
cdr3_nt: TGTGCCAGCAGCCAAGATGAGGGGAACACTGAAGCTTTCTTT
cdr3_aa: CASSQDEGNTEAFF

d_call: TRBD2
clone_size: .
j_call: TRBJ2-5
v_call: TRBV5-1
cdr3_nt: TGCGCCAGCAGCTTGGGACTAGCTCTAGAGACCCAGTACTTC
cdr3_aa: CASSLGLALETQYF

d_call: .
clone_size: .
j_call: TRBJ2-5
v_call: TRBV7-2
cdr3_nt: TGTGCCAGCAGCAAGCAGACAGGACAAGAGACCCAGTACTTC
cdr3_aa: CASSKQTGQETQYF

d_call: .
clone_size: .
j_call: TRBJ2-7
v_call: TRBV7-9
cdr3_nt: TGTTCCAGCAGCTTAGGCTGGACAAGCTACGAGCAGTACTTC
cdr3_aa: CSSSLGWTSYEQYF

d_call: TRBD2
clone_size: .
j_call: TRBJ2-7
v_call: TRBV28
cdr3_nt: TGTGCCAGCAGTGCGCTAGCGGGACCATTGACTTACGAGCAGTACTTC
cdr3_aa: CASSALAGPLTYEQYF

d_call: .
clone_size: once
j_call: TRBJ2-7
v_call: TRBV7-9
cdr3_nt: TGTGCCAGCAGCTTAGGTTTTAGCGGCAGAGACGAGCAGTACTTC
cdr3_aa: CASSLGFSGRDEQYF

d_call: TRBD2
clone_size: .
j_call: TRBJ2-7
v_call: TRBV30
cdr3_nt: TGTGCCTGGAGGGGGGGGGAGGGGAGCTCCTACGAGCAGTACTTC
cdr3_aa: CAWRGGEGSSYEQYF

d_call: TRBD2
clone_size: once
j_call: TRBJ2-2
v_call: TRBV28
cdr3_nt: TGTGCCAGCGGAGGGGAGCGGGGGGTGAACACCGGGGAGCTGTTTTTT
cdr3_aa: CASGGERGVNTGELFF

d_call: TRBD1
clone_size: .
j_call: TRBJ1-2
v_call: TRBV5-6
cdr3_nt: TGTGCCAGCAGGGATGACAGGGGGCGAAAGGGGCACTATGGCTACACCTTC
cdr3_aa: CASRDDRGRKGHYGYTF

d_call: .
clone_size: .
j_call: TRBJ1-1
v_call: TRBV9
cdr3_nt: TGTGCCAGCAGCGTGGGGGGGAAGGACACTGAAGCTTTCTTT
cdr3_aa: CASSVGGKDTEAFF

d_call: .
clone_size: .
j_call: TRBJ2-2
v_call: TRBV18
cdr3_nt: TGTGCCAGCTCACCCCGGGAAGTCTTGAGGACCGGGGAGCTGTTTTTT
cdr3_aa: CASSPREVLRTGELFF

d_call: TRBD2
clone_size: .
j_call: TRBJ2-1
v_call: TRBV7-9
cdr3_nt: TGTTCCAGCAGCTTAGTGGGTAGCGGGAGGAGTAGGTACAATGAGCAGTTCTTC
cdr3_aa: CSSSLVGSGRSRYNEQFF

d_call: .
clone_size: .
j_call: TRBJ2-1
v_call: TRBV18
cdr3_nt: TGTGCCAGCTCAACCCAGGACAGCCACAATGAGCAGTTCTTC
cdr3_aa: CASSTQDSHNEQFF

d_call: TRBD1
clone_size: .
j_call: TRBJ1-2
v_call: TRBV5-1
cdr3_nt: TGCGCCAGCAGCCCACTGGGACAGGGCTACACCTTC
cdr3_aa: CASSPLGQGYTF

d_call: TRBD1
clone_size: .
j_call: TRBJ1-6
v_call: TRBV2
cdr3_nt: TGTGCCAGCAGCCTCCGCAGGGGGCCCCTCCACTTT
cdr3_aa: CASSLRRGPLHF

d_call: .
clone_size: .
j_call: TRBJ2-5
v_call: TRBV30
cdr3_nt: TGTGCCTGGAGTACGGGACAAGAGACCCAGTACTTC
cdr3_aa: CAWSTGQETQYF

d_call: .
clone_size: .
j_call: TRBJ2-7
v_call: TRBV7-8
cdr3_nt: TGTGCCAGCAGCTTAGAGGGACTCCTAGGGCAGTACTTC
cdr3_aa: CASSLEGLLGQYF

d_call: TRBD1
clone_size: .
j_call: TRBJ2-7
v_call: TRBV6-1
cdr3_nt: TGTGCCAGCAGTGACTACGGGACAGAAGCCTACGAGCAGTACTTC
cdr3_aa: CASSDYGTEAYEQYF

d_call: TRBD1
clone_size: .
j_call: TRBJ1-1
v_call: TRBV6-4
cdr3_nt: TGTTCCACAAGGGACAGGGGGTTAGCTTTCTTT
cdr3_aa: CSTRDRGLAFF

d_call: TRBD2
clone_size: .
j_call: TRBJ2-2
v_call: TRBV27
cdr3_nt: TGTGCCAGCGGTGAAGCGGGAGCCGGGGAGCTGTTTTTT
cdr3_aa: CASGEAGAGELFF

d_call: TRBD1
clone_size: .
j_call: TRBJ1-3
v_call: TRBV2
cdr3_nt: TGTGCCAGCAGCGTACAGGGGAGTGCGGGAAACACCATATATTTT
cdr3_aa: CASSVQGSAGNTIYF

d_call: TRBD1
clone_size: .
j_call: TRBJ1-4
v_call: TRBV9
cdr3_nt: TGTGCCAGCAGCGCTCATCAGGGGGTGAATGAAAAACTGTTTTTT
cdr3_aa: CASSAHQGVNEKLFF

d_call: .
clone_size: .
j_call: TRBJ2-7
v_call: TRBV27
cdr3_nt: TGTGCCAGCAGCTCCCTGAGGACCTACGAGCAGTACTTC
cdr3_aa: CASSSLRTYEQYF

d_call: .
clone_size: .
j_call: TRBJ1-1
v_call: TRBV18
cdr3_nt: TGTGCCAGCTCTCGCGGACAGTCGGACACTGAAGCTTTCTTT
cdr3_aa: CASSRGQSDTEAFF

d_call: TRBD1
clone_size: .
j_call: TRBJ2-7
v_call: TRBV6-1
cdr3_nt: TGTGCCAGCAGACCCGCGGGATTGGACAGGGAAGGGTTC
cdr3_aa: CASRPAGLDREGF

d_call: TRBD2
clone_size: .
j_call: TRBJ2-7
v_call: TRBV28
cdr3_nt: TGTGCCAGCAGTTTCAGCGGGAGGTACGAGCAGTACTTC
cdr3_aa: CASSFSGRYEQYF

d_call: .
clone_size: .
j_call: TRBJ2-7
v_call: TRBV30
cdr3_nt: TGTGCCTGGAGTGTACTCGAGAGGGTGTCCTACGAGCAGTACTTC
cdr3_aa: CAWSVLERVSYEQYF

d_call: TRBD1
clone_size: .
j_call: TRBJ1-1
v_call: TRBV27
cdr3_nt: TGTGCCAGCAGGTCCGGGACAGGGTACCGTGAAGCTTTCTTT
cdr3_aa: CASRSGTGYREAFF

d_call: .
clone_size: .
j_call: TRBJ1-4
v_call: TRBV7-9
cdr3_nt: TGTGCCAGCAGCTTAGCGGACTACACAACTAATGAAAAACTGTTTTTT
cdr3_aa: CASSLADYTTNEKLFF